This T cell receptor beta chain was retrieved from a study of T cell repertoires in cytomegalovirus infection. This clonotype was found many times. In germline, CDR1 is MDHEN, CDR2 SYDVKM. The CDR3 covers 15 residues. The V end was cut by 7 bases, the J end by 4 bases, with 17 bases between. TCRdb reprocessed the reads via MiXCR and lists one record per CDR3 protein. The repertoire holds about 310,000 distinct CDR3 sequences, with about 9.2% as singletons. Sequencing was done on a sample of PBMCs. The chain employs TRBV28 and TRBJ1-3, with a tentative D call TRBD1 (5 bases). This receptor was obtained from a human donor in good health (CMV status not recorded). Some clones in this sample may be carry-over from other donors' samples. CDR3 residues: CASTFDITGGNTIYF. CDR3 nucleotides: TGTGCCAGCACCTTCGACATCACAGGCGGAAACACCATATATTTT.